One T cell receptor beta chain is described in this entry. Its antigen is currently unknown. The sample originates from a study of a mutant IDH1 vaccine in newly diagnosed glioma. Germline V lookup: CDR1 LNHNV, CDR2 YYDKDF (reference sequence). This CDR3 is 15 amino acids long. Trimming pared 3 bases from V and 8 bases from J, leaving 17 bases between. Some clones are missing from TCRdb's copy, which holds only in-frame ones; the method was immunoSEQ multiplex PCR. The sample includes over 45,000 clones, approximately 81% of them seen just once. As to time point: week 5, during vaccination. Every vaccination contained 300 ug of the mutant IDH1 20-mer peptide and was paired with topical imiquimod.

The starting material was PBMCs, obtained from a glioma patient whose treatment included an IDH1 peptide vaccine. This TCR derives from a man aged 25-40 years with glioma. The chain is built from TRBV15 and TRBJ2-1, with D possibly matching TRBD1 (7 bases). CDR3 DNA: TGTGCCACCAGCAGGGAGGGGGCGAATTTGGATGAGCAGTTCTTC. It encodes CATSREGANLDEQFF.